The sequence of this TCR beta chain was determined in a study of CD8+ T cells in alopecia areata. As for the study in general: Once tofacitinib had been taken for 6 to 18 months, 6 months off drug followed.

General study points: In scalp samples, resident alphabeta T cells of normal skin are also sequenced.

Remarks on this clone: Antigen specificity is unknown.

Extracted from the samples, RNA was reverse transcribed into cDNA to serve as the sequencing template. This table comes from immunoSEQ multiplex PCR, and its TCRdb copy is limited to in-frame clones, with some not included. The table includes roughly 200,000 clones, roughly 63% detected once. V lost 0 bases, J lost 4 bases, and 13 bases lay in between. In germline, CDR1 is KGHSH, CDR2 LQKENI. The CDR3 covers 17 residues. The chain has TRBV18 and TRBJ2-6; possibly TRBD1 or TRBD2 for D (6 bases each). The sample here was CD4+ T cells sorted from blood, taken at week 0. This sequence originates from a human donor with alopecia areata. CDR3: CASSPPTGAAGANVLTF. The CDR3 DNA is TGTGCCAGCTCACCACCGACGGGGGCGGCGGGGGCCAACGTCCTGACTTTC.